These 14 T cell receptor beta chains were all obtained from the same sample, sequenced in a study of vaccination effects on CD4 cells after COVID-19 (dated by TCRdb to the early 2020s). The library was generated by the immunoSEQ multiplex PCR assay. TCRdb holds this immuneACCESS table with in-frame rearrangements only. Some clones are missing; in checked studies, unresolved V genes explain under half, and the rest has no known cause. Within this sample are 50,000 to 60,000 clones, with 55% to 75% of them counted one time only. Of the sample, about 16% is held by the ten largest clones. In the ViraFEST assay, PBMC were stimulated with viral peptide pools, and antigen-specific CD4+ T cell clonotypes were then identified by expansion using TCR sequencing. After around 11 days of culture, CD4+ T cells were isolated with the EasySep CD4+ T cell isolation kit. None of the healthy vaccine recipients had a prior SARS-CoV-2 infection, which was confirmed by nucleocapsid antibody tests that came back negative both before and after vaccination.

These receptors' targets are unknown. Sample: CD4+ T cells from PBMCs cultured with SARS-CoV-2 spike peptides, taken before COVID-19 vaccination. The cell subset or site label on this specimen signifies: SARS-CoV-2 spike overlapping peptide pool stimulation. Every receptor here comes from a human donor who received a COVID-19 vaccine.

As to this clone: At one boundary the junction diverges from the germline segment, which might be a read error. The chain couples TRBV5-1 to TRBJ2-1; D not certain. Germline values: CDR1 SGHRS, CDR2 YFSETQ. This CDR3 has 13 amino acids. The CDR3 nucleotides read TGCGCCAGCAACTTGATACCTTACAATGAGCAGTTCTTC. As protein: CASNLIPYNEQFF.

V usage is TRBV6-2 or TRBV6-3 and J usage is TRBJ2-7, with 14 nucleotides matching TRBD2. Trimming cost V 2 bases and J 3 bases; bases outside gene matches: 9. Germline CDR1 MNHEY, CDR2 SVGEGT. CDR3 length equals 18 residues. The CDR3 loop reads CASSYPKTSGRASYEQYF. CDR3 DNA sequence: TGTGCCAGCAGTTACCCGAAGACTAGCGGGAGGGCAAGCTACGAGCAGTACTTC.

The V call is TRBV27, the J call TRBJ1-2; no definite D call. The CDR3 covers 13 residues. Between the trimmed V and J ends, which lost 0 bases and 8 bases, there was a span of 10 bases. Germline CDR1 is MNHEY and CDR2 is SMNVEV (reference sequence). In nucleotides, the CDR3 is TGTGCCAGCAGTTTATCGCTCCAACACGGCTACACCTTC. It yields the protein CASSLSLQHGYTF.

The DNA for the CDR3 is TGTGCCACCAGTGACCCCCGGGGACAGACGGGGGAAAAACTGTTTTTT. It translates to CATSDPRGQTGEKLFF. The chain is built from TRBV24-1 and TRBJ1-4; TRBD1 agrees at 7 bases. The germline gives CDR1 KGHDR, CDR2 SFDVKD. CDR3 length: 16 amino acids. V dropped 4 bases and J dropped 8; count of bases not matched to a gene: 12.

The chain carries TRBV27 and TRBJ1-2; the D gene is possibly TRBD1 (5 bases). Germline lookup yields CDR1 MNHEY and CDR2 SMNVEV (reference sequence). The V gene lost 3 bases and the J gene lost 6 bases, with 11 bases spanning the gap. The CDR3 totals 13 residues. This CDR3 reads CASSFSGKDGYTF. CDR3 DNA: TGTGCCAGCAGTTTTTCAGGGAAGGATGGCTACACCTTC.

This clone appeared a single time. The V gene is TRBV7-8, the J gene TRBJ1-2; D unclear. Germline CDR1 is SGHVS and CDR2 is FQNEAQ. Trimming took 4 bases from V and 0 from J, leaving 15 bases between them. The CDR3 spans 16 residues. CDR3 protein: CASSSLPMVANYGYTF. The CDR3 DNA reads as TGTGCCAGCAGCTCCCTCCCAATGGTAGCTAACTATGGCTACACCTTC.

The gene calls are TRBV7-9 and TRBJ2-5, with D possibly matching TRBD2 (6 bases). The CDR3 has 16 residues. The germline V gene has CDR1 SEHNR and CDR2 FQNEAQ (reference sequence). Trimming took off 2 bases at V and 5 bases at J, with 18 bases between the two ends. CDR3 DNA: TGTGCCAGCAGCTTACAAGCGGGTCTGAAGGTGGAGACCCAGTACTTC. Residues: CASSLQAGLKVETQYF.

V gene TRBV4-1 combines with J gene TRBJ1-1, with D unclear. The V and J ends lost 4 bases and 1 base respectively, with 7 bases between them. Germline-derived CDR1 and CDR2 are MGHRA and YSYEKL. The CDR3 length is 13 residues. Here the CDR3 DNA reads TGCGCCAGCAGCCCGTTAAAGAACACTGAAGCTTTCTTT. Translating it yields CASSPLKNTEAFF.

The chain joins TRBV6-5 to TRBJ2-7, with a weak D call TRBD1 (6 bases). The CDR3 length is 11 residues. Trimming left V 5 bases short and J 6 bases short, with 8 bases between. From germline, CDR1 is MNHEY and CDR2 SVGAGI. The CDR3 DNA is TGTGCCAGCAGTACAGGGACCGAGCAGTACTTC. Its protein product is CASSTGTEQYF.

This sequence joins TRBV5-4 and TRBJ1-1; 12 bases are shared with TRBD1. V trimming: 2 bases; J trimming: 4 bases; junction bases outside the gene matches: 3. The CDR3 has 15 residues. The germline CDR1 and CDR2 sequences are SGHNT and YYREEE (reference sequence). The CDR3 nucleotides are TGTGCCAGCAGCTTCCCGGGACAGGGGGCCACTGAAGCTTTCTTT. Residues: CASSFPGQGATEAFF.

The rearrangement uses TRBV19 and TRBJ2-3; 8 bases are shared with TRBD2. Trimming removed 6 bases from V and 1 base from J; junction bases left unmatched: 9. CDR1 and CDR2 (germline): LNHDA, SQIVND (reference sequence). CDR3 size: 16 residues. The CDR3 coding sequence is TGTGCCAGTAGGTATGGGCGGGAGGCGGGCACAGATACGCAGTATTTT. It specifies CASRYGREAGTDTQYF.

This clone was observed a few times. V and J are TRBV5-1 and TRBJ2-2; D is unclear. Trimming stripped 4 bases from V and 4 bases from J, with 8 bases between. Germline CDR1 and CDR2: SGHRS and YFSETQ. The CDR3 is made up of 13 amino acids. The CDR3, as DNA: TGCGCCAGCAGCGTTCAAGGCACCGGGGAGCTGTTTTTT. Encoded protein: CASSVQGTGELFF. Full variable domain (rest looked up from reference TRBV5-1 and TRBJ2-2): KAGVTQTPRYLIKTRGQQVTLSCSPISGHRSVSWYQQTPGQGLQFLFEYFSETQRNKGNFPGRFSGRQFSNSRSEMNVSTLELGDSALYLCASSVQGTGELFFGEGSRLTVL.

The chain recombines TRBV5-4 with TRBJ2-1; D gene unclear. This CDR3 spans 12 amino acids. Trimming cost V 3 bases and J 7 bases, with 8 bases left between them. CDR1 is SGHNT, CDR2 YYREEE, per germline (reference sequence). The CDR3 loop is CASSSNWNEQFF. The CDR3 bases are TGTGCCAGCAGCTCTAACTGGAATGAGCAGTTCTTC.

The chain joins TRBV18 to TRBJ1-4; D is uncertain. V was pared by 1 base and J by 0 bases, with 9 bases between. The length of the CDR3 is 16 residues. In germline, CDR1 is KGHSH, CDR2 LQKENI. The CDR3 reads CASSPLLTSTNEKLFF. In DNA form, the CDR3 reads TGTGCCAGCTCACCACTCCTGACTTCAACTAATGAAAAACTGTTTTTT.